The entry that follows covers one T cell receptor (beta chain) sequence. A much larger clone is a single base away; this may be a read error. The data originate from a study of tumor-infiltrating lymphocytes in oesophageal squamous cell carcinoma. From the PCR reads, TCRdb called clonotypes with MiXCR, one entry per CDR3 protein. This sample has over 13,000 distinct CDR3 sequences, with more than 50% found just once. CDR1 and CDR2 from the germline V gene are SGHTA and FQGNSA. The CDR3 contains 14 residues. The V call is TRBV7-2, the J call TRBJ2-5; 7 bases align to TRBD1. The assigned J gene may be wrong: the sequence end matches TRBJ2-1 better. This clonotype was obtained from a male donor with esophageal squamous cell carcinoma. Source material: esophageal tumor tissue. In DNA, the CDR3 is TGTGCCAGCAGCACGGACAGGCAATCCTACGAGCAGTTCTTC. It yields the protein CASSTDRQSYEQFF.